This T cell receptor beta chain was captured by sequencing in a study of blood T cell repertoires in COVID-19. As for the study in general: T cells, B-cell-depleted T cells, or PBMCs supplied cDNA or gDNA.

The length of the CDR3 is 14 residues. V gave up 2 bases and J gave up 4 bases, with 9 bases separating them. Germline-derived CDR1 and CDR2 are MGHRA and YSYEKL. Original processing methods: Amplifying reference gene primers gave estimates of nucleated cell counts. The data were produced by immunoSEQ multiplex PCR, yet TCRdb's version contains in-frame clones alone and is incomplete. V, J and clone size are taken as reported in that table, and D and trimming were inferred from the DNA itself. The data show about 120,000 clones, with around 82% seen just once and roughly 15% held by the top ten. Seattle cases were enrolled at active infection and followed longitudinally.

V is TRBV4-1 and J is TRBJ2-1; no clear D. Sequencing used peripheral blood. This receptor was obtained from a man aged 30 to 39 with COVID-19, enrolled during active disease. CDR3 sequence reads: CASSQQRVYNEQFF. The CDR3 nucleotides read TGCGCCAGCAGCCAACAACGGGTTTACAATGAGCAGTTCTTC.